The 10 T cell receptor beta chains below all came from one sample that was sequenced in a study of human T cells and chemical hapten exposure (dated by TCRdb to the early 2020s). The receptor library was made with RACE. Instrument on record: NextSeq 500. Through fastp at Q25 and MiXCR, TCRdb rebuilt clones from the public reads, retaining in-frame beta chains. Under each unique CDR3 protein, matching rows form one entry showing the most common genes and DNA. The sample table contains tens of thousands of distinct CDR3 sequences; only one count was recorded for about 9.3% of them. The ten largest clones represent roughly 14% of the sample. The label giving this sample's time point can be read as: patch test 1, 2 weeks after DPC sensitization. The treatment or condition tag for this specimen amounts to: therapeutic diphenylcyclopropenone sensitization with weekly scalp DPC. The sample in question was whole blood, obtained in connection with sensitization to the hapten diphenylcyclopropenone (DPC). The source is a woman in her 40s with alopecia areata. Some clones in this sample may be carry-over from other donors' samples.

This clonotype showed up many times. The gene calls are TRBV7-2 and TRBJ1-5; D gene ambiguous. The V end lost 4 bases, the J end lost 3 bases, and 13 bases lay between the germline ends. Germline V gene lookup returns CDR1 SGHTA and CDR2 FQGNSA. CDR3 length equals 15 residues. Written as DNA, the CDR3 is TGTGCCAGCAGCTCCGGCCCGATAATCAATCAGCCCCAGCATTTT. It yields the protein CASSSGPIINQPQHF. Variable domain in full (rest from reference TRBV7-2 and TRBJ1-5): GAGVSQSPSNKVTEKGKDVELRCDPISGHTALYWYRQSLGQGLEFLIYFQGNSAPDKSGLPSDRFSAERTGGSVSTLTIQRTQQEDSAVYLCASSSGPIINQPQHFGDGTRLSIL.

This clonotype was found many times. V is TRBV12-3 or TRBV12-4 and J is TRBJ2-5; possible D gene TRBD1, 5 bases. The CDR3 is made up of 15 amino acids. Trimming cost V 2 bases and J 1 base, with 11 bases left between them. The CDR3 DNA follows: TGTGCCAGCAGTTTAAGGCAGGGCTTCCAAGAGACCCAGTACTTC. This sequence encodes CASSLRQGFQETQYF.

CDR3 sequence (DNA): TGCAGCGTTGTATTTGGGGACAGAGCCTACGAGCAGTACTTC. The encoded protein is CSVVFGDRAYEQYF. This rearrangement joins TRBV29-1 to TRBJ2-7; 7 nucleotides agree with TRBD1. The CDR3 consists of 14 residues. Per the germline V gene, CDR1 is SQVTM and CDR2 is ANQGSEA. J lost 2 bases, V lost 4 bases, and 8 bases had no gene match.

In its sample, this clonotype ranks as medium-sized (0.01 to 0.1%). The chain combines TRBV29-1 with TRBJ1-2; 8 bases line up with TRBD1. The length of the CDR3 is 12 residues. The V segment lost 6 bases and the J segment 0 bases; nucleotides outside the gene matches: 0. The germline V gene has CDR1 SQVTM and CDR2 ANQGSEA. DNA for the CDR3: TGCAGCGTGGACAGGGCTAACTATGGCTACACCTTC. Its protein is CSVDRANYGYTF. Combining the CDR3 with reference TRBV29-1 and TRBJ1-2 gives the whole variable domain SAVISQKPSRDICQRGTSLTIQCQVDSQVTMMFWYRQQPGQSLTLIATANQGSEATYESGFVIDKFPISRPNLTFSTLTVSNMSPEDSSIYLCSVDRANYGYTFGSGTRLTVV.

This clonotype was observed at least ten times. The chain recombines TRBV7-9 with TRBJ2-7; D uncertain. This CDR3 is built from 13 residues. The V end lost 1 base, the J end lost 3 bases, and 7 bases lay between the germline ends. The germline V gene has CDR1 SEHNR and CDR2 FQNEAQ (reference sequence). The DNA for the CDR3 is TGTGCCAGCAGCTTAGACAGATTCTACGAGCAGTACTTC. It encodes CASSLDRFYEQYF.

The V gene is TRBV6-5, the J gene TRBJ1-2; D is possibly TRBD1 (6 bases). The V gene's germline CDR1 is MNHEY and CDR2 SVGAGI. The CDR3 runs to 12 residues. V dropped 6 bases and J dropped 4 bases, with 9 bases sitting between them. CDR3 protein: CASRTGTYGYTF. The CDR3 coding sequence is TGTGCCAGCAGAACAGGGACCTATGGCTACACCTTC.

The rearrangement joins TRBV28 to TRBJ1-5, with D possibly being TRBD1 (5 bases). The CDR3 runs to 12 residues. Trimming pared 7 bases from V and 4 bases from J, leaving 8 bases between. CDR1 MDHEN and CDR2 SYDVKM come from the germline V gene. For the CDR3, the DNA is TGTGCCAGCACCTGGGGGAATCAGCCCCAGCATTTT. The encoded protein is CASTWGNQPQHF.

This clonotype was recorded many times. The rearrangement joins TRBV6-6 to TRBJ1-1; D perhaps matches TRBD1 (6 bases). The germline gives CDR1 MNHNY, CDR2 SVGAGI (reference sequence). V lost 1 base and J 6 bases, leaving 15 bases between the germline ends. This CDR3 has 15 residues. The CDR3 sequence is CASSYLPGELAEAFF. CDR3 DNA: TGTGCCAGCAGTTACTTGCCAGGGGAATTGGCTGAAGCTTTCTTT.

This clonotype showed up just a few times. The chain couples TRBV3-1 to TRBJ1-3; 8 bases are shared with TRBD1. CDR3 length: 14 amino acids. The J segment lost 4 bases and the V segment lost 4 bases, leaving 3 bases of the junction unmatched. In germline, CDR1 is LGHDT, CDR2 YNNKEL (reference sequence). The CDR3 here is CASSPGTGGNTIYF. The CDR3, as DNA: TGTGCCAGCAGCCCTGGGACAGGCGGAAACACCATATATTTT.

In this sample, this clonotype turned up many times. The genes are TRBV11-2 and TRBJ2-1; 14 nucleotides agree with TRBD2. Germline V CDR1 and CDR2: SGHAT, FQNNGV. The CDR3 is 16 amino acids. After removal of 4 bases from V and 8 bases from J, the junction contained 7 bases not matched to a gene. The CDR3 sequence: CASSSLGTSGGYEQFF. Written as DNA, the CDR3 is TGTGCCAGCAGCTCGCTCGGGACTAGCGGGGGCTATGAGCAGTTCTTC.